This passage covers 6 T cell receptor beta chains from one sample sequenced in a study of regulatory T cells in long-lasting Graves disease. CDR3 regions were amplified by Arm-PCR using iRepertoire HTBI primers to build TCR beta libraries. TCRdb reanalysed the multiplex PCR reads using MiXCR and keeps one entry per CDR3 protein. The data contain approximately 490,000 distinct CDR3 sequences, 16% of them singletons. As for time point: newly diagnosed GD, antithyroid drugs for less than 3 months. From RNA extracted from PBMCs, the TCR library was made. A further study also used this sample, focusing on T cells in Graves' hyperthyroidism and ophthalmopathy.

The sequences come from peripheral blood mononuclear cells (PBMCs), collected at new diagnosis, from a patient treated with antithyroid drugs. These receptors originate from a middle-aged man with Graves disease.

With respect to this clonotype: With only one base between it and a far larger clone, this is likely a read error. The chain uses TRBV6-2 or TRBV6-3 and TRBJ2-7, with 7 bases matching TRBD2. Germline V gene data show CDR1 as MNHEY and CDR2 as SVGEGT. The CDR3 loop spans 19 amino acids. The CDR3: CASSYSIQGLAASSYEQHF. The CDR3, as DNA: TGTGCCAGCAGTTATTCGATCCAAGGCCTAGCGGCATCCTCCTACGAGCAGCACTTC.

The chain carries TRBV30 and TRBJ2-5; D may correspond to TRBD1 or TRBD2 (7 bases each). The germline gives CDR1 GTSNPN, CDR2 SVGIG (reference sequence). The CDR3 extends over 14 amino acids. Trimming took off 2 bases at V and 2 bases at J, with 12 bases between the two ends. CDR3 in DNA: TGTGCCTGGAGTACAGGGGACTATCAAGAGACCCAGTACTTC. The encoded protein is CAWSTGDYQETQYF. Looking up the rest from reference TRBV30 and TRBJ2-5 gives the full variable domain: SQTIHQWPATLVQPVGSPLSLECTVEGTSNPNLYWYRQAAGRGLQLLFYSVGIGQISSEVPQNLSASRPQDRQFILSSKKLLLSDSGFYLCAWSTGDYQETQYFGPGTRLLVL.

This clonotype was seen many times. Written as DNA, the CDR3 is TGTGCCAGCTCCGGGCAGGGGGCTCGCGAGCAGTACTTC. This sequence encodes CASSGQGAREQYF. The chain couples TRBV2 to TRBJ2-7, with 8 nucleotides matching TRBD1. The J segment lost 6 bases and the V segment lost 8 bases, leaving 9 bases of the junction unmatched. The germline CDR1 and CDR2 sequences are SNHLY and FYNNEI. The length of the CDR3 is 13 residues.

This clonotype was found a few times. The chain carries TRBV28 and TRBJ2-7, with D unresolved. The CDR3 length is 16 residues. Trimming removed 3 bases from V and 7 bases from J, with 22 bases in between. CDR1 is MDHEN and CDR2 is SYDVKM in the germline V gene. The CDR3 nucleotides read TGTGCCAGCAGTTTTCCCGGAGAGACCCCTAGGTGGGAGCAGTACTTC. Translated: CASSFPGETPRWEQYF.

With respect to this clonotype: The junction shows a germline mismatch at one end, possibly a read error. This chain links TRBV11-2 with TRBJ2-7, with a weak D call TRBD1 (5 bases). In germline, CDR1 is SGHAT, CDR2 FQNNGV. The CDR3 covers 15 residues. CDR3 sequence (DNA): TGTGCCAGCAGCCCCCAAATATGGGGCTCCTCCGAGCAGTACTTC. This encodes CASSPQIWGSSEQYF.

In its sample, this clonotype was seen many times. The chain recombines TRBV30 with TRBJ2-1, with TRBD2 matching 8 bases. Germline trimming cut 2 bases from V and 3 bases from J; bases unmatched to any gene: 9. CDR3 length equals 16 residues. Germline lookup yields CDR1 GTSNPN and CDR2 SVGIG (reference sequence). The CDR3 loop is CAWSPWIAGLYNEQFF. CDR3 nucleotide sequence: TGTGCCTGGAGTCCGTGGATAGCGGGGCTCTACAATGAGCAGTTCTTC.